This entry lists 2 T cell receptor beta chains sequenced from one sample in a study of early T cells in non-severe SARS-CoV-2 infection. TCRdb itself ran the 5' RACE reads through MiXCR, one entry per CDR3 protein. The table records about 48,000 distinct CDR3 sequences, less than 15% of them present only once. The source material was whole blood. All receptors come from an adult who was a healthcare worker with PCR-confirmed SARS-CoV-2 infection or an uninfected control (not recorded which).

This clonotype was counted ten times or more. The genes are TRBV6-1 and TRBJ1-2; perhaps TRBD1 as D (5 bases). Trimming shortened V by 5 bases and J by 6 bases, and 19 bases separated the two germline ends. The CDR3 has 15 amino acids. Germline V gene sequence: CDR1 MNHNS, CDR2 SASEGT. The CDR3 coding sequence is TGTGCCAGCAGTCCCGTCGGGCAAAGGGGCGATGGCTACACCTTC. Translated, it gives CASSPVGQRGDGYTF.

This clonotype has at least ten counts. The chain couples TRBV7-8 to TRBJ2-3; a weak D match, TRBD2 (5 bases). The germline CDR1 and CDR2 sequences are SGHVS and FQNEAQ. The CDR3 is made up of 14 amino acids. V was trimmed by 4 bases and J by 8 bases, leaving 16 bases between them. The CDR3 loop reads CASSSPSLGGTQYF. CDR3 nucleotides: TGTGCCAGCAGCTCCCCCAGCCTAGGAGGTACGCAGTATTTT. Using reference TRBV7-8 and TRBJ2-3 for the parts outside the CDR3, the full variable domain is GAGVSQSPRYKVAKRGQDVALRCDPISGHVSLFWYQQALGQGPEFLTYFQNEAQLDKSGLPSDRFFAERPEGSVSTLKIQRTQQEDSAVYLCASSSPSLGGTQYFGPGTRLTVL.